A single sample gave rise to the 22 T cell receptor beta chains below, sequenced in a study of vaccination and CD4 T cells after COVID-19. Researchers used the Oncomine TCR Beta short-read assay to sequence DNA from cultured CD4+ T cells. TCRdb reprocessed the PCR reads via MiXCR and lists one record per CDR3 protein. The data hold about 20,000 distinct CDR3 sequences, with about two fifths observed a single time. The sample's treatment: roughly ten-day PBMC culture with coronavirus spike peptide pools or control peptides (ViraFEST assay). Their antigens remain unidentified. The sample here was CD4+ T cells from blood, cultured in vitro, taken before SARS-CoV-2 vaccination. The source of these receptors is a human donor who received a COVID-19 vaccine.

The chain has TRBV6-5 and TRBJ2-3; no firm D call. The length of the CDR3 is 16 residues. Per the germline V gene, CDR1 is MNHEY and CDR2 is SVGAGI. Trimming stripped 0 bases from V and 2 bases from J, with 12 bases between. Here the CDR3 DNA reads TGTGCCAGCAGTTACTCGATTCTGGGTTACACAGATACGCAGTATTTT. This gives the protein CASSYSILGYTDTQYF.

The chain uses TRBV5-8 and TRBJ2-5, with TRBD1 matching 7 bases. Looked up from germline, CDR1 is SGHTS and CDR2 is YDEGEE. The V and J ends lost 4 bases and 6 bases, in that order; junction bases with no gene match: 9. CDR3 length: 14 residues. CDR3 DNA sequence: TGTGCCAGCAGCGCTCGGACAGGAGTGAAGACCCAGTACTTC. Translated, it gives CASSARTGVKTQYF.

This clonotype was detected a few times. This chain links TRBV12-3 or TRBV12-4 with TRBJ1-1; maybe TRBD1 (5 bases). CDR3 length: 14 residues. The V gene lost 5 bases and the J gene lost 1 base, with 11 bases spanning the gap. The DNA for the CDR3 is TGTGCCAGCAGTCCAGGGTTCTCGAACACTGAAGCTTTCTTT. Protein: CASSPGFSNTEAFF.

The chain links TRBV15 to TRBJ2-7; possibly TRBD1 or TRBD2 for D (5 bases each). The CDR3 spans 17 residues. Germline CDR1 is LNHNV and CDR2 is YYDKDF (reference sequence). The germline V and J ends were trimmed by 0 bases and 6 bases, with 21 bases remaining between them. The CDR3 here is CATSREPPGRTLSEQYF. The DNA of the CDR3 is TGTGCCACCAGCAGAGAGCCCCCGGGACGGACTCTCTCCGAGCAGTACTTC.

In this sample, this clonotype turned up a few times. CDR3 in DNA: TGTGCCAGCAGCTTAGGCAGAAACTATGGCTACACCTTC. It codes for CASSLGRNYGYTF. This rearrangement joins TRBV7-3 to TRBJ1-2; D not resolved. Germline CDR1 reads SGHTA; CDR2 reads FQGTGA. The CDR3 consists of 13 residues. V was trimmed by 2 bases and J by 2 bases, leaving 6 bases between them.

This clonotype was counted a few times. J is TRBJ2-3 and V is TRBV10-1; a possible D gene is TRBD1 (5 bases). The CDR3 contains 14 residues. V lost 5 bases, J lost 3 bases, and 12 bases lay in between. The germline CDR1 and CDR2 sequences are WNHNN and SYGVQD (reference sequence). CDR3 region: CASSPGIRTDTQYF. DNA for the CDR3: TGCGCCAGCAGTCCAGGGATTCGAACAGATACGCAGTATTTT.

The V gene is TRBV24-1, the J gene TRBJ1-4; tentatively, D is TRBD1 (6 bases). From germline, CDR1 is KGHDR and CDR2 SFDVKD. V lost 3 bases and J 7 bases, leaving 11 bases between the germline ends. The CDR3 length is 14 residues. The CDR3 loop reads CATSDHREREKLFF. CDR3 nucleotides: TGTGCCACCAGTGATCACAGGGAACGTGAAAAACTGTTTTTT.

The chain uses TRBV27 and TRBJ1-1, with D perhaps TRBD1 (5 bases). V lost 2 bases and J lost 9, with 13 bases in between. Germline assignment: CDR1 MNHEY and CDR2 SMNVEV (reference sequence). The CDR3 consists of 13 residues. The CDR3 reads CASSLNRQNQAFF. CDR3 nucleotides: TGTGCCAGCAGTTTAAACCGACAGAACCAAGCTTTCTTT.

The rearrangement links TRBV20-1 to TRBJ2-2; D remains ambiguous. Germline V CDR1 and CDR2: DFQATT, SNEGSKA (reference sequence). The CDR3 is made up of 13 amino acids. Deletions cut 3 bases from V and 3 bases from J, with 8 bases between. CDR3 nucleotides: TGCAGTGCTAGTACATCAGACACCGGGGAGCTGTTTTTT. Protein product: CSASTSDTGELFF.

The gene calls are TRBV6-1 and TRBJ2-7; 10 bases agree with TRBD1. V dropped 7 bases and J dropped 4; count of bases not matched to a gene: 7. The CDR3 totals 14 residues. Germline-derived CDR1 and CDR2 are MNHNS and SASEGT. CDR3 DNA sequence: TGTGCCAGCACCAAAGGGACAGGGGCGTACGAGCAGTACTTC. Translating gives CASTKGTGAYEQYF.

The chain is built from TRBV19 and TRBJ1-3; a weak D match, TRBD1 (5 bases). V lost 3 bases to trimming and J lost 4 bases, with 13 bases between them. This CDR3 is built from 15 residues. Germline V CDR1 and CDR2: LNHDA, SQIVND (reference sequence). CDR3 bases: TGTGCCAGTAGTATCCGGCAGGGATCAGGAAACACCATATATTTT. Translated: CASSIRQGSGNTIYF.

CDR3 sequence: CASSLVVNGRTETQYF. The CDR3 DNA reads TGTGCCAGCAGCTTAGTTGTAAATGGGCGGACGGAGACCCAGTACTTC. The chain links TRBV11-2 to TRBJ2-5; unclear D gene. The V gene lost 1 base and the J gene lost 5 bases, with 17 bases spanning the gap. Germline CDR1 SGHAT, CDR2 FQNNGV. CDR3 size: 16 residues.

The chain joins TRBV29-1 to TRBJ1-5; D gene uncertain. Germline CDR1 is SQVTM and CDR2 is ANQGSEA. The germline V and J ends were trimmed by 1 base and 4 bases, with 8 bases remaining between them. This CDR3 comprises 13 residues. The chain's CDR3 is CSVEGGFNQPQHF. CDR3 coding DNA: TGCAGCGTTGAAGGAGGGTTTAATCAGCCCCAGCATTTT.

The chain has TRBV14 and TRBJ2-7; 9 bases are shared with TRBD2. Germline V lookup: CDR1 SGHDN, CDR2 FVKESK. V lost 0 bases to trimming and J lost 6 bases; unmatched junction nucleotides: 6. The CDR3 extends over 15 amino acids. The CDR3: CASSQDLAGAREQYF. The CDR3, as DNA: TGTGCCAGCAGCCAAGATTTAGCGGGGGCACGCGAGCAGTACTTC.

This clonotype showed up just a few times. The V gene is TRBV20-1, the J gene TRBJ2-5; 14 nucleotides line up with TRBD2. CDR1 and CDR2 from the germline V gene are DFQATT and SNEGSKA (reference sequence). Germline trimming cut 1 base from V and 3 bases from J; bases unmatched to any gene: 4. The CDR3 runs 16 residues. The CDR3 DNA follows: TGCAGTGCTAGAGGGACTAGCGGGGGGATAGAAGAGACCCAGTACTTC. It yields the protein CSARGTSGGIEETQYF.

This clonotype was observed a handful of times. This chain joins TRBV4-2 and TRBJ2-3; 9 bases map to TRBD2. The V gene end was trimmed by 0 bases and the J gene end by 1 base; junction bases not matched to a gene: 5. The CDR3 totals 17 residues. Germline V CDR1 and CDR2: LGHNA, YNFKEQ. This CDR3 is CASSQDQASGGTDTQYF. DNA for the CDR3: TGTGCCAGCAGCCAAGATCAGGCTAGCGGGGGCACAGATACGCAGTATTTT.

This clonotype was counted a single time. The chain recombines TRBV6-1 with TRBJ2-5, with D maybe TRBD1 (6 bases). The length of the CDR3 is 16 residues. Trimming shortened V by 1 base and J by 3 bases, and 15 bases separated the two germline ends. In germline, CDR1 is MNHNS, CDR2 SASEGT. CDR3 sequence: CASSEVLWDIEETQYF. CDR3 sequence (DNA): TGTGCCAGCAGTGAAGTTCTTTGGGACATTGAAGAGACCCAGTACTTC.

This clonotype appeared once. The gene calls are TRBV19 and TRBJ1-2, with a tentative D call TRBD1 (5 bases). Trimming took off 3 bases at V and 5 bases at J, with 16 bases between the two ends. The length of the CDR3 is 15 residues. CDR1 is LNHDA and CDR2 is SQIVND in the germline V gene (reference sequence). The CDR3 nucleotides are TGTGCCAGTAGTATGCCCCAGGGACTTTCTTATGGCTACACCTTC. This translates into CASSMPQGLSYGYTF.

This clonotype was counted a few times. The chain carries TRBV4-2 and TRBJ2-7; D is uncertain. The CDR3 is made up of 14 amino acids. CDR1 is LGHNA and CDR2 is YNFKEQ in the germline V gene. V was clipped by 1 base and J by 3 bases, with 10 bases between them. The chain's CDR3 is CASSQVLKFYEQYF. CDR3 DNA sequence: TGTGCCAGCAGCCAAGTTTTAAAGTTCTACGAGCAGTACTTC.

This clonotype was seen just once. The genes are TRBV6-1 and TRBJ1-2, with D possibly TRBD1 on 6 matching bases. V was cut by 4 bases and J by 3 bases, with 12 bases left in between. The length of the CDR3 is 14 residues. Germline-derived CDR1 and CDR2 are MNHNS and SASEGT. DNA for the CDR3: TGTGCCAGCAGTGTAACAGGGAACTACTATGGCTACACCTTC. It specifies CASSVTGNYYGYTF.

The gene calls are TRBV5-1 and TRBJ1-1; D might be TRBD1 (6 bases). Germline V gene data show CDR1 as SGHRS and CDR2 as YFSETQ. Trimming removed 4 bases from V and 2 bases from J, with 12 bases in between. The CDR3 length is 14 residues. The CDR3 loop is CASSGRGQNTEAFF. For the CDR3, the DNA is TGCGCCAGCAGCGGCCGGGGACAAAACACTGAAGCTTTCTTT.

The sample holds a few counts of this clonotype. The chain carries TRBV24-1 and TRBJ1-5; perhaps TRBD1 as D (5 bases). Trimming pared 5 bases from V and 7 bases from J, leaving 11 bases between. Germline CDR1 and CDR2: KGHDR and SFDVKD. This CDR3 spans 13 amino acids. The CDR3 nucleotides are TGTGCCACCAGTGGAGGGCAGGGACAGCCCCAGCATTTT. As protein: CATSGGQGQPQHF.